Listed below are T cell receptor beta chains from one sample, sequenced in a study of blood T cells in healthy people across ages. TCRdb re-called the 5' RACE reads with MiXCR, one entry per CDR3 protein. Of a few hundred thousand distinct CDR3 sequences in the sample, about 52% are singletons; the top ten hold 45% to 60%. The source material was blood. These receptor sequences come from a man aged 60 to 75 in good health. CDR3s include the opening cysteine and the closing phenylalanine or tryptophan. Each record gives: V gene, D gene, clone size, J gene, CDR3 DNA, CDR3 protein. The D gene is left open where the match is weak. For some rows the clone size is stated as once, few or many, or as a class when expanded; others skip it.

>TRBV4-3|-|-|TRBJ2-1
TGCGCCAGCAGCCAAGACCCCACTGGCGGGGATGAGCAGTTCTTC
CASSQDPTGGDEQFF
>TRBV6-2/TRBV6-3|TRBD2|-|TRBJ2-5
TGTGCCAGCAGTCCTAGACTAGCGGGAGTTCTTGTACAAGAGACCCAGTACTTC
CASSPRLAGVLVQETQYF
>TRBV5-6|-|many|TRBJ1-2
TGTGCCAGCAGCTTGGGAAAAGGAGGCTACACCTTC
CASSLGKGGYTF
>TRBV29-1|-|many|TRBJ2-7
TGCAGCGTTGAAGATCCCTTATCCTACGAGCAGTACTTC
CSVEDPLSYEQYF
>TRBV28|TRBD2|few|TRBJ2-7
TGTGCCAGCAGTCTCAATCTTGTGACTAGCGGGAGAGGCCACGAGCAGTACTTC
CASSLNLVTSGRGHEQYF
>TRBV3-1|-|-|TRBJ2-6
TGTGCCAGCAGCCAGCAGGGGGGCCTCTCTGGGGCCAACGTCCTGACTTTC
CASSQQGGLSGANVLTF
>TRBV20-1|-|few|TRBJ2-3
TGCAGTGCTAGACCGTACTCAGATACGCAGTATTTT
CSARPYSDTQYF
>TRBV5-1|-|few|TRBJ2-7
TGCGCCAGCAGCTTGGTCGGAGGTTTCGACGAGCAGTACTTC
CASSLVGGFDEQYF
>TRBV29-1|-|few|TRBJ2-7
TGCAGCGTTGATGACGGACGGCAGGTCGAGCAGTACTTC
CSVDDGRQVEQYF
>TRBV7-9|-|-|TRBJ2-5
TGTGCCAGCAGCCCGCGGAGGGGGGCGATACAAGAGACCCAGTACTTC
CASSPRRGAIQETQYF
>TRBV5-1|TRBD1|-|TRBJ2-3
TGCGCCAGCAGCTTGGACAGGGGGATCGCAGATACGCAGTATTTT
CASSLDRGIADTQYF
>TRBV7-2|-|-|TRBJ1-5
TGTGCCAGCAGTGAGCGGGTTGGCAATCAGCCCCAGCATTTT
CASSERVGNQPQHF
>TRBV11-2|TRBD2|few|TRBJ2-7
TGTGCCAGCAGCTTAGGAGCGGGGGGTAGAACGGGCGAGCAGTACTTC
CASSLGAGGRTGEQYF
>TRBV7-2|-|-|TRBJ1-5
TGTGCCAGCAGCTTTGTTGCAGGGTTTAGCAATCAGCCCCAGCATTTT
CASSFVAGFSNQPQHF
>TRBV4-1|TRBD2|-|TRBJ2-7
TGCGCCAGCAGCCAAGGCAGACTAGCGGGTCTATACGAGCAGTACTTC
CASSQGRLAGLYEQYF
>TRBV2|-|-|TRBJ2-5
TGTGCTAGAGGAGGGGGCGTAGGGCAAGAGACCCAGTACTTC
CARGGGVGQETQYF
>TRBV7-9|TRBD2|-|TRBJ2-3
TGTGCCAGCAGCCCGGGACTAGCGGTCACAGATACGCAGTATTTT
CASSPGLAVTDTQYF
>TRBV6-2/TRBV6-3|-|-|TRBJ2-7
TGTGCCAGCAGTTACAAACATCCCGAGCAGTACTTC
CASSYKHPEQYF
>TRBV20-1|-|few|TRBJ2-6
TGCAGTGCTGCGGGGGCCTCTGGGGCCAACGTCCTGACTTTC
CSAAGASGANVLTF
>TRBV7-9|TRBD1|-|TRBJ2-5
TGTGCCAGCACCGAGAGGACAGGGAGGCTAGAGACCCAGTACTTC
CASTERTGRLETQYF
>TRBV29-1|TRBD1|few|TRBJ1-1
TGCAGCGTTGATCTCAGGGGGGGGACTGAAGCTTTCTTT
CSVDLRGGTEAFF
>TRBV3-1|TRBD2|few|TRBJ2-3
TGTGCCAGCAGCCAACGGACTAGCGGGATCTCTAGCACAGATACGCAGTATTTT
CASSQRTSGISSTDTQYF
>TRBV12-3/TRBV12-4|-|few|TRBJ2-3
TGTGCCAGCAGTCGCTTCTCCGGGGGTACGCAGTATTTT
CASSRFSGGTQYF
>TRBV20-1|-|few|TRBJ2-5
TGCAGTGCTAGAGATAATAGGACTCCTAGAGAGACCCAGTACTTC
CSARDNRTPRETQYF
>TRBV2|-|-|TRBJ1-5
TGTGCCAGCAGCTATCAGACAAGTCGTCAGCCCCAGCATTTT
CASSYQTSRQPQHF
>TRBV6-2/TRBV6-3|-|-|TRBJ1-2
TGTGCCAGCACTAAGGAGGACGTCGGCTACACCTTC
CASTKEDVGYTF
>TRBV4-1|-|many|TRBJ2-1
TGCGCCAGCAGCCAGGGGGAGTCAGGGCGCGAGCAGTTCTTC
CASSQGESGREQFF
>TRBV6-5|-|-|TRBJ1-1
TGTGCCAGCAGTTATGCTGAAGAGGGGGTAGCTTTCTTT
CASSYAEEGVAFF
>TRBV5-6|TRBD1|-|TRBJ2-7
TGTGCCAGCAGCATAGGACAGGACCTCTACGAGCAGTACTTC
CASSIGQDLYEQYF
>TRBV5-1|TRBD2|few|TRBJ2-7
TGCGCCAGCAGCCCCGGACTAGCGGGAGTTAGCGAGCAGTACTTC
CASSPGLAGVSEQYF
>TRBV28|TRBD2|-|TRBJ2-5
TGTGCCAGCAGTCCAGCGGGAGAGGTCGATCAGTACTTC
CASSPAGEVDQYF
>TRBV24-1|TRBD2|-|TRBJ2-3
TGTGCCACCGCCCTAGCGGGAGGGGCAGATACGCAGTATTTT
CATALAGGADTQYF
>TRBV2|-|-|TRBJ2-5
TGTGCCAGCAGTGTGTTCCAAGAGACCCAGTACTTC
CASSVFQETQYF
>TRBV20-1|TRBD1|-|TRBJ2-5
TGCAGTGCTAGAGGGACAGGGCGCTCCCAAGAGACCCAGTACTTC
CSARGTGRSQETQYF
>TRBV20-1|-|-|TRBJ2-7
TGCAGTGCTAGAGACGGGCCGAGCTCCTACGAGCAGTACTTC
CSARDGPSSYEQYF
>TRBV7-2|-|-|TRBJ1-5
TGTGCCAGCAGCTTATCCCCCCCCGGGACATCTCAGCCCCAGCATTTT
CASSLSPPGTSQPQHF
>TRBV7-6|-|few|TRBJ2-5
TGTGCCAGCAGCTCTCGCGGGGAGACCCAGTACTTC
CASSSRGETQYF
>TRBV10-3|TRBD2|-|TRBJ2-3
TGTGCCATCAGTGATAACGGGGGGGCCCTAGATACGCAGTATTTT
CAISDNGGALDTQYF
>TRBV7-2|TRBD2|-|TRBJ2-5
TGTGCCAGCAGCTTGGGGGGTTGGGGACTACAAGAGACCCAGTACTTC
CASSLGGWGLQETQYF
>TRBV6-4|TRBD2|once|TRBJ2-1
TGTGCCAGCAGTGGAGAGGGGCTAGCGGACTTGGGTGAGCAGTTCTTC
CASSGEGLADLGEQFF
>TRBV28|TRBD1|-|TRBJ1-6
TGTGCCAGCGGGTGGGACAGAAATTCACCCCTCCACTTT
CASGWDRNSPLHF